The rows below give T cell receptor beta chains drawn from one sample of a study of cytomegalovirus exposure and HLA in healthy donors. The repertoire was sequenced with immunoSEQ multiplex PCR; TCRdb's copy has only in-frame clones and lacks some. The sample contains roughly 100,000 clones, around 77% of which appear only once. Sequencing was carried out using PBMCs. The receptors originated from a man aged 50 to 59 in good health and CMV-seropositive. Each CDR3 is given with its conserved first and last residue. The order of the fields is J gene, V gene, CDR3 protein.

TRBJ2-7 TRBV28 CASSFRGRGGEQYF
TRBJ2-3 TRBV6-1 CASSELRGSTDTQYF
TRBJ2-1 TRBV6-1 CASTPVAGGNEQFF
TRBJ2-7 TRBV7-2 CASTEGAPGVGYEQYF
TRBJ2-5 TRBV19 CASSPGHKEETQYF
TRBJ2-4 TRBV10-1 CASSTGGKNIQYF
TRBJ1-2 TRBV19 CASRSNLQGAGGYTF
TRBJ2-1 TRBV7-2 CASSGPGQGYNEQFF
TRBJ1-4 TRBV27 CASSFEGPQLGEKLFF
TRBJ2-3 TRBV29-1 CSVDTAGGADTQYF
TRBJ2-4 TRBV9 CASSEAGGAKNIQYF
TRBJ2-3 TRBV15 CATSREPNTDTQYF
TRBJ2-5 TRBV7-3 CASSPTSGRAGETQYF
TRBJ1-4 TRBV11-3 CASSLRGLSNEKLFF
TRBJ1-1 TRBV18 CASSSRDRATEAFF
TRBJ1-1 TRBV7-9 CSSGTAKNTEAFF
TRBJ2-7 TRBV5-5 CASSLVSASGDYYEQYF
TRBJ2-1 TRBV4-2 CASSQVGLGGIGNEQFF
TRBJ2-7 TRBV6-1 CASTLRGQGAREQYF
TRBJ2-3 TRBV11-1 CASRQREWTDTQYF
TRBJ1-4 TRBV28 CASRTTSSGEKLFF
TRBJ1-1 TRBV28 CASSFPGAGYGDVNTEAFF
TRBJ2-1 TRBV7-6 CASSSFMAGVEVAEQFF
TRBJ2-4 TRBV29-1 CSVPGGLAGGPGKNIQYF
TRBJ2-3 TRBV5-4 CASSPTGGSTDTQYF
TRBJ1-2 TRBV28 CASSLDRAYGYTF
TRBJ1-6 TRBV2 CASSSDSPLHF
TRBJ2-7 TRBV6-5 CASSYSPPGGYEQYF
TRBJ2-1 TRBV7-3 CASSPQGVGSYNEQFF
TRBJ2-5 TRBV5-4 CASRTGSEETQYF
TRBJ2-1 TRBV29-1 CSVVAEQQFF
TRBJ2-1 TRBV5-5 CASSYGRGTNEQFF
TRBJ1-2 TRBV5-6 CASSSYSGGSYGYTF
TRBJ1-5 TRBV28 CASSRRDRDDQPQHF
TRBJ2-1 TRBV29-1 CSVGGSGGTFSNEQFF
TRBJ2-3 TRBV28 CASSFTTDSYTDTQYF
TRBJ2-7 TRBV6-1 CASSDRGLSYEQYF
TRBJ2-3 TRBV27 CASSLQGARTDTQYF
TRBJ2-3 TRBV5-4 CASSLEQGADTQYF
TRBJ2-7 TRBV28 CASSPRRRVSIYEQYF
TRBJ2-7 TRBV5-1 CASSWDNYEQYF